This T cell receptor (beta chain) was obtained from a study of OX40 agonist ivuxolimab in advanced cancers. The study, taken as a whole, reports: It was not determined which antigens were specifically recognized by the peripheral T cells that had undergone clonal expansion. Clonal expansion among partial responders at 0.1-3.0 mg/kg ranked near the lowest.

The method was immunoSEQ multiplex PCR; TCRdb's version includes in-frame clones alone and lacks a portion of them. The repertoire has about 63,000 clones, about nine tenths of them found once; the top ten carry roughly 4.1%. The CDR3 runs to 15 residues. CDR1 and CDR2 (germline): LGHNA, YNFKEQ. The V gene end was trimmed by 1 base and the J gene end by 4 bases; junction bases not matched to a gene: 6. Concerning this clone itself: The antigen is unknown.

The chain uses TRBV4-2 and TRBJ2-5; 7 bases map to TRBD2. The source was CD4+ or CD8+ T cells sorted from blood, collected in a trial of the OX40 agonist ivuxolimab. This clonotype was sampled from an adult with an advanced solid tumor such as melanoma, head and neck, liver or kidney cancer. In DNA form, the CDR3 reads TGTGCCAGCAGCCAAGGCTCAGCGGGGCCAGAGACCCAGTACTTC. As protein: CASSQGSAGPETQYF.